Following are 25 T cell receptor beta chains from one sample sequenced in a study of blood T cell repertoires in COVID-19. The protocol was immunoSEQ multiplex PCR, while the TCRdb copy is restricted to in-frame clones and leaves out a portion. In the table there are 70,000 or so clones, 70% to 90% of which are singletons. Sequencing input: peripheral blood. The source is a human donor in a cohort sampled during active COVID-19.

This rearrangement joins TRBV5-6 to TRBJ2-7; TRBD1 agrees at 8 bases. The junction had 4 bases not matched to a gene; V was cut back by 3 bases and J by 2 bases. Germline V gene lookup returns CDR1 SGHDT and CDR2 YYEEEE. This CDR3 region has 14 residues. Written as DNA, the CDR3 is TGTGCCAGCAGCTCACAACAGGGGGCCTACGAGCAGTACGTC. It codes for CASSSQQGAYEQYV.

This sequence joins TRBV6-4 and TRBJ2-7, with D perhaps matching TRBD2 (5 bases). The ends were cut back, 0 bases at V and 3 bases at J, with 18 bases in the middle. The CDR3 sequence is 17 residues long. Germline CDR1 is MRHNA and CDR2 is SNTAGT. The CDR3 nucleotides are TGTGCCAGCAGTGACTCGAAGGTAGAGGGCCGATACTACGAGCAGTACGTC. Translating gives CASSDSKVEGRYYEQYV.

The gene calls are TRBV3-1 (or the pseudogene TRBV3-2) and TRBJ2-5; 8 nucleotides match TRBD1. Per the germline V gene, CDR1 is LGHDT and CDR2 is YNNKEL (reference sequence). This CDR3 region has 15 residues. After removal of 4 bases from V and 7 bases from J, the junction contained 11 bases not matched to a gene. In DNA form, the CDR3 reads TGTGCCAGCAGCCCCACGGGACAGGTCGAAGGGACCCAGTACTTC. Its translation: CASSPTGQVEGTQYF.

The genes are TRBV27 and TRBJ2-5; D might be TRBD2 (7 bases). The V and J ends lost 6 bases and 5 bases respectively, with 19 bases between them. Germline lookup yields CDR1 MNHEY and CDR2 SMNVEV (reference sequence). This CDR3 has 15 residues. The chain's CDR3 is CASRTGLGGVETQYF. DNA for the CDR3: TGTGCCAGCAGGACGGGGCTAGGGGGGGTTGAGACCCAGTACTTC.

As to this clone: At one end the junction does not follow the germline gene, possibly because of a read error. This sequence joins TRBV24-1 and TRBJ1-2, with unresolved D. This CDR3 has 10 amino acids. CDR1 is KGHDR, CDR2 SFDVKD, per germline. Here the CDR3 DNA reads TGTGCCGCCAACCCTAACCAGAGGCTCTTC. Encoded protein: CAANPNQRLF.

The rearrangement uses TRBV28 and TRBJ1-5; no definite D call. The length of the CDR3 is 14 residues. Germline V CDR1 and CDR2: MDHEN, SYDVKM. Trimming shortened V by 4 bases and J by 4 bases, and 11 bases separated the two germline ends. The CDR3 nucleotides read TGTGCCAGCAGTTCAGGACTTCCGAATCAGCCCCAGCATTTT. Translated, it gives CASSSGLPNQPQHF.

The chain carries TRBV5-4 and TRBJ1-1; the D gene is possibly TRBD1 (5 bases). V lost 0 bases and J 3 bases, leaving 9 bases between the germline ends. CDR1 SGHNT and CDR2 YYREEE come from the germline V gene (reference sequence). The CDR3 loop spans 14 amino acids. The CDR3, as DNA: TGTGCCAGCAGCTTGGACAGGCGTTACACTGAAGCTTTCTTT. Its protein is CASSLDRRYTEAFF.

The chain couples TRBV11-2 to TRBJ2-1; D not resolved. The germline CDR1 and CDR2 sequences are SGHAT and FQNNGV. The CDR3 extends over 15 amino acids. V lost 1 base, J lost 7 bases, and 14 bases lay in between. The CDR3 loop is CASSLATYGLNEQFF. The CDR3 bases are TGTGCCAGCAGCTTAGCTACATATGGGCTGAATGAGCAGTTCTTC.

Turning to this clone: The sample has other DNA sequences that encode this CDR3 too. The genes are TRBV5-4 and TRBJ2-1; D not certain. Germline V lookup: CDR1 SGHNT, CDR2 YYREEE (reference sequence). Trimming stripped 2 bases from V and 3 bases from J, with 6 bases between. This CDR3 has 13 residues. The CDR3 reads CASSLPSYNEQFF. The CDR3 DNA reads TGTGCCAGCAGCTTACCTAGCTACAATGAGCAGTTCTTC. The complete variable domain, with remaining parts taken from reference TRBV5-4 and TRBJ2-1, reads ETGVTQSPTHLIKTRGQQVTLRCSSQSGHNTVSWYQQALGQGPQFIFQYYREEENGRGNFPPRFSGLQFPNYSSELNVNALELDDSALYLCASSLPSYNEQFFGPGTRLTVL.

The rearrangement joins TRBV6-5 to TRBJ2-7; possibly TRBD2 for D (5 bases). The germline V and J ends were trimmed by 0 bases and 6 bases, with 15 bases remaining between them. Germline V gene sequence: CDR1 MNHEY, CDR2 SVGAGI. The length of the CDR3 is 15 residues. CDR3 region: CASSYSRFPAGEQYF. CDR3 bases: TGTGCCAGCAGTTACTCGAGATTTCCGGCGGGCGAGCAGTACTTC.

This chain connects TRBV5-5 to TRBJ2-1; 10 bases align to TRBD2. The CDR3 totals 19 residues. Germline V CDR1 and CDR2: SGHKS, YYEKEE (reference sequence). The V and J ends lost 4 bases and 3 bases, in that order; junction bases with no gene match: 16. CDR3 sequence reads: CASSRWELAGPQGYNEQFF. The CDR3 bases are TGTGCCAGCAGCCGATGGGAACTAGCGGGACCCCAGGGCTACAATGAGCAGTTCTTC.

This clone showed up just once. The chain combines TRBV15 with TRBJ2-1; 8 bases are shared with TRBD2. Germline V gene data show CDR1 as LNHNV and CDR2 as YYDKDF (reference sequence). Trimming removed 6 bases from V and 5 bases from J; junction bases left unmatched: 12. This CDR3 is built from 16 residues. In nucleotides, the CDR3 is TGTGCCACCAGTCCGGTGGGACTAGGGTATGACAATGAGCAGTTCTTC. It encodes CATSPVGLGYDNEQFF.

The chain recombines TRBV29-1 with TRBJ2-5; no clear D. Germline V lookup: CDR1 SQVTM, CDR2 ANQGSEA. There are 12 residues in the CDR3. With 4 bases removed from V and 1 base from J, the gap between germline ends came to 7 bases. This chain's CDR3 is CSVGQIQETQYF. In DNA form, the CDR3 reads TGCAGCGTTGGTCAGATCCAAGAGACCCAGTACTTC.

The J gene is TRBJ1-3, the V gene TRBV28; D not resolved. The CDR3 consists of 16 residues. CDR1 is MDHEN and CDR2 is SYDVKM in the germline V gene. Trimming cost V 2 bases and J 2 bases, with 13 bases left between them. Here the CDR3 DNA reads TGTGCCAGCAGTTTAATGTCAAGAGCCGCTGGAAACACCATATATTTT. This codes for CASSLMSRAAGNTIYF.

CDR3 amino acids: CAISESAYSNQPQHF. CDR3 sequence (DNA): TGTGCCATCAGTGAGTCCGCGTATAGCAATCAGCCCCAGCATTTT. This sequence joins TRBV10-3 and TRBJ1-5; no reliable D call. Germline V gives CDR1 ENHRY, CDR2 SYGVKD. The CDR3 is 15 residues long. The V end was cut by 0 bases, the J end by 0 bases, with 6 bases between.

The J gene is TRBJ2-2, the V gene TRBV2; D is perhaps TRBD2 (6 bases). There are 15 residues in the CDR3. Germline V lookup: CDR1 SNHLY, CDR2 FYNNEI. V was pared by 7 bases and J by 8 bases, with 20 bases between. The CDR3 reads CASNRDWVTGGELFF. The CDR3 DNA reads as TGTGCCAGCAACCGGGACTGGGTAACCGGTGGGGAGCTGTTTTTT.

This clone was counted only a few times. The chain recombines TRBV11-3 with TRBJ1-1, with D tentatively TRBD1 (5 bases). V was cut by 1 base and J by 5 bases, with 11 bases left in between. The CDR3 length is 14 residues. CDR1 is SGHNT, CDR2 YENEEA, per germline. This chain's CDR3 is CASSLALAGTEAFF. The DNA of the CDR3 is TGTGCCAGCAGCTTAGCTCTGGCAGGGACTGAAGCTTTCTTT. Full variable domain (outside the CDR3, taken from reference TRBV11-3 and TRBJ1-1): EAGVVQSPRYKIIEKKQPVAFWCNPISGHNTLYWYLQNLGQGPELLIRYENEEAVDDSQLPKDRFSAERLKGVDSTLKIQPAELGDSAVYLCASSLALAGTEAFFGQGTRLTVV.

V usage is TRBV28 and J usage is TRBJ2-1, with a possible D match to TRBD1 (5 bases). V was clipped by 4 bases and J by 6 bases, with 16 bases between them. The CDR3 loop spans 15 amino acids. Germline loops: CDR1 MDHEN, CDR2 SYDVKM. The CDR3, as DNA: TGTGCCAGCAGTTCTGGGGCAGCCGGAGTCAATGAGCAGTTCTTC. This encodes CASSSGAAGVNEQFF.

The genes are TRBV11-2 and TRBJ2-2; 8 nucleotides agree with TRBD1. This CDR3 contains 16 residues. With V trimmed by 2 bases and J by 5 bases, 7 bases remained unmatched. CDR1 is SGHAT, CDR2 FQNNGV, per germline. CDR3 coding DNA: TGTGCCAGCAGCTTAACAGGGGGGTTCGGTACCGGGGAGCTGTTTTTT. Translating gives CASSLTGGFGTGELFF.

This chain joins TRBV15 and TRBJ2-7, with a possible D match to TRBD2 (6 bases). The CDR3 contains 15 residues. Germline lookup yields CDR1 LNHNV and CDR2 YYDKDF (reference sequence). The V end was cut by 1 base, the J end by 2 bases, with 12 bases between. The CDR3 DNA reads as TGTGCCACCAGCAGAGCCCCTAGCGCAGCCTACGAGCAGTACTTC. Translated, it gives CATSRAPSAAYEQYF. Complete variable domain (other parts from reference TRBV15 and TRBJ2-7): DAMVIQNPRYQVTQFGKPVTLSCSQTLNHNVMYWYQQKSSQAPKLLFHYYDKDFNNEADTPDNFQSRRPNTSFCFLDIRSPGLGDTAMYLCATSRAPSAAYEQYFGPGTRLTVT.

The gene calls are TRBV2 and TRBJ2-5, with 7 bases lining up with TRBD1. Germline assignment: CDR1 SNHLY and CDR2 FYNNEI. Germline trimming cut 7 bases from V and 2 bases from J; bases unmatched to any gene: 7. The length of the CDR3 is 14 residues. DNA for the CDR3: TGTGCCAGCAAAAGAACCAGGGGGCAAGAGACCCAGTACTTC. This translates into CASKRTRGQETQYF.

The CDR3, as DNA: TGTGCCAGCAGCCCGACAGGGGCCTTCTACGAGCAGTACGTC. This translates into CASSPTGAFYEQYV. The chain joins TRBV6-6 to TRBJ2-7; 8 nucleotides match TRBD1. V dropped 6 bases and J dropped 3; count of bases not matched to a gene: 7. CDR3 length: 14 amino acids. CDR1 MNHNY and CDR2 SVGAGI come from the germline V gene (reference sequence).

V and J are TRBV21-1 and TRBJ2-7; the D segment call TRBD2 is taken from the table without a DNA check. TRBV21-1 is shown as a pseudogene. This CDR3 comprises 19 residues. In nucleotides, the CDR3 is TGTGCCAGCAGCCCGCCGCCGGGACTAGCGGGAGGTTCTTCCTACGAGCAGTACTTC. Amino acid sequence: CASSPPPGLAGGSSYEQYF.

This clone was found once. One junction end does not reproduce the germline sequence, and a read error may be involved. The rearrangement joins TRBV28 to TRBJ1-1; the D gene is possibly TRBD1 (5 bases). The CDR3 length is 13 residues. Per the germline V gene, CDR1 is MDHEN and CDR2 is SYDVKM. The CDR3 protein is CASNAPDSKKSLF. DNA of the CDR3: TGTGCCAGCAACGCCCCTGACAGTAAAAAGTCTCTCTTT. Together with reference TRBV28 and TRBJ1-1, the CDR3 gives the full variable domain: DVKVTQSSRYLVKRTGEKVFLECVQDMDHENMFWYRQDPGLGLRLIYFSYDVKMKEKGDIPEGYSVSREKKERFSLILESASTNQTSMYLCASNAPDSKKSLFGQGTRLTVV.

This clone was picked up one time. The V gene is TRBV11-3, the J gene TRBJ2-2, with D possibly TRBD2 on 6 matching bases. Germline V gene sequence: CDR1 SGHNT, CDR2 YENEEA. This CDR3 has 15 amino acids. The V end was cut by 3 bases, the J end by 6 bases, with 14 bases between. Written as DNA, the CDR3 is TGTGCCAGCAGCTTTTCCACCCTAGCGTCCGGGGAGCTGTTTTTT. This encodes CASSFSTLASGELFF.